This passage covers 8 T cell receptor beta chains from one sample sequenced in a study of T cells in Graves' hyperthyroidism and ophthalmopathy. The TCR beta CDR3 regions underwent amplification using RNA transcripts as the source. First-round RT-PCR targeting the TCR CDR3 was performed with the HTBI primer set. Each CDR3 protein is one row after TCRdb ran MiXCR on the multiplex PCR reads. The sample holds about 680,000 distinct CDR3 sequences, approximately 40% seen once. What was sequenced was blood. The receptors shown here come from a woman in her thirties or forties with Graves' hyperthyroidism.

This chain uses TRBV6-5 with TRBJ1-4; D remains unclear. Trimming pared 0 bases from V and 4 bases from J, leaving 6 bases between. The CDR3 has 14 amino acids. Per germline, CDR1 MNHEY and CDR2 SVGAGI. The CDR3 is CASSYSGVNEKLFF. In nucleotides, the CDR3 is TGTGCCAGCAGTTACTCTGGGGTTAATGAAAAACTGTTTTTT.

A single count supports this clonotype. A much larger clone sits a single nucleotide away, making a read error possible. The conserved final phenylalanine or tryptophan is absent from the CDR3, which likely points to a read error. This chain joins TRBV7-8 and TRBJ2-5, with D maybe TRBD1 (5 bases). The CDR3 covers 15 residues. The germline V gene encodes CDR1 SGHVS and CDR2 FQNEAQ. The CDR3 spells CASSQGRGVAETQYS. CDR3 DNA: TGCGCCAGCAGCCAGGGTCGTGGGGTCGCGGAGACCCAGTACTCC.

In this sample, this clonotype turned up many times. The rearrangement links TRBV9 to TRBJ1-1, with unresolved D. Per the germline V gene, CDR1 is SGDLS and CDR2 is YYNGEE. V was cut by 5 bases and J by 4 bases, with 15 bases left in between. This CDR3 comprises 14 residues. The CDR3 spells CASSQMGGGTEAFF. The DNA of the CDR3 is TGTGCCAGCAGTCAAATGGGAGGTGGCACTGAAGCTTTCTTT.

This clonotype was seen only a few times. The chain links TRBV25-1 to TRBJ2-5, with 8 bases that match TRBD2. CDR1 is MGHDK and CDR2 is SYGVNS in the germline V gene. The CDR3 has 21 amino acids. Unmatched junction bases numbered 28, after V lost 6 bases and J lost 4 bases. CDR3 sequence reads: CASSLRREGLAFPGVPETQYF. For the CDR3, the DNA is TGTGCCAGCAGCTTAAGGCGGGAAGGACTAGCCTTCCCCGGGGTACCAGAGACCCAGTACTTC.

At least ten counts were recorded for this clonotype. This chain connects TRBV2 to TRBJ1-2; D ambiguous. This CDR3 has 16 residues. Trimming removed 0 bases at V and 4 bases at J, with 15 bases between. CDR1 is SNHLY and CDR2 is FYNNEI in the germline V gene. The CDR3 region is CASSEASTLTSYGYTF. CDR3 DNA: TGTGCCAGCAGTGAAGCGAGTACGTTGACTAGCTATGGCTACACCTTC.

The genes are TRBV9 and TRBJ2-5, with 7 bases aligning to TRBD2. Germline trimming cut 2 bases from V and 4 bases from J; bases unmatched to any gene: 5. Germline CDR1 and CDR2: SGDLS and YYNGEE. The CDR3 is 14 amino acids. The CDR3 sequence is CASSVGREGETQYF. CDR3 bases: TGTGCCAGCAGCGTCGGAAGGGAGGGAGAGACCCAGTACTTC.

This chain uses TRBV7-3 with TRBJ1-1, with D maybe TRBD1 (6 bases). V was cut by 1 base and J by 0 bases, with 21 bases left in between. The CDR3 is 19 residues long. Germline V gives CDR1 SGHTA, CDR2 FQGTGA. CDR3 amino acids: CASSLRRVGGAGVNTEAFF. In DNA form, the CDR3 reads TGTGCCAGCAGCTTAAGACGAGTGGGTGGAGCAGGGGTGAACACTGAAGCTTTCTTT.

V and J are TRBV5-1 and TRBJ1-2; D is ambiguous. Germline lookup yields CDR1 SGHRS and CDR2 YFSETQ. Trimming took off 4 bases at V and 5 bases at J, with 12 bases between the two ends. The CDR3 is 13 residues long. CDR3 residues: CASSPWRSYGYTF. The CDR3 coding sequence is TGCGCCAGCAGCCCTTGGCGGAGTTATGGCTACACCTTC.